The source of this T cell receptor (beta chain) is a study of B cell selection in AIRE deficiency. TCRdb's copy holds only in-frame clones and misses some; the assay was immunoSEQ multiplex PCR. This table holds over 20,000 clones, more than 95% found once. CD4+CD127+ cells were sorted as the conventional CD4 T cells. This receptor was obtained from a human donor with AIRE deficiency. The specimen sequenced was conventional CD4+ T cells sorted from PBMCs.

This CDR3 is CASSLGSQPQHF. The CDR3 DNA follows: TGTGCCAGCAGCTTGGGGTCTCAGCCCCAGCATTTT. J is TRBJ1-5 and V is TRBV5-8; no firm D call. CDR3 length equals 12 residues. Trimming shortened V by 0 bases and J by 6 bases, and 4 bases separated the two germline ends. CDR1 and CDR2 from the germline V gene are SGHTS and YDEGEE.